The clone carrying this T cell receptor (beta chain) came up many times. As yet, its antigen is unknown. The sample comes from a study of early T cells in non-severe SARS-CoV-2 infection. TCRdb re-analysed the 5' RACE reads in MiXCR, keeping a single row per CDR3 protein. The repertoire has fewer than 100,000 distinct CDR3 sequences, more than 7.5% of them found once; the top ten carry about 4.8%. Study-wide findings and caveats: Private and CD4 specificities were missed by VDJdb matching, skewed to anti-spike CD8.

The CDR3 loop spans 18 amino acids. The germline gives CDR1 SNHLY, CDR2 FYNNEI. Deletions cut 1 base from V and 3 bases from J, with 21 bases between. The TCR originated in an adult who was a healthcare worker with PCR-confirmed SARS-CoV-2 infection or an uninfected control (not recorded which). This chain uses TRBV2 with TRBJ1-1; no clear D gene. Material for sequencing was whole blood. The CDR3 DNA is TGTGCCAGCAGTGAAGATCTGGGAGGGCTAAGGAGGGACACTGAAGCTTTCTTT. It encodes CASSEDLGGLRRDTEAFF.